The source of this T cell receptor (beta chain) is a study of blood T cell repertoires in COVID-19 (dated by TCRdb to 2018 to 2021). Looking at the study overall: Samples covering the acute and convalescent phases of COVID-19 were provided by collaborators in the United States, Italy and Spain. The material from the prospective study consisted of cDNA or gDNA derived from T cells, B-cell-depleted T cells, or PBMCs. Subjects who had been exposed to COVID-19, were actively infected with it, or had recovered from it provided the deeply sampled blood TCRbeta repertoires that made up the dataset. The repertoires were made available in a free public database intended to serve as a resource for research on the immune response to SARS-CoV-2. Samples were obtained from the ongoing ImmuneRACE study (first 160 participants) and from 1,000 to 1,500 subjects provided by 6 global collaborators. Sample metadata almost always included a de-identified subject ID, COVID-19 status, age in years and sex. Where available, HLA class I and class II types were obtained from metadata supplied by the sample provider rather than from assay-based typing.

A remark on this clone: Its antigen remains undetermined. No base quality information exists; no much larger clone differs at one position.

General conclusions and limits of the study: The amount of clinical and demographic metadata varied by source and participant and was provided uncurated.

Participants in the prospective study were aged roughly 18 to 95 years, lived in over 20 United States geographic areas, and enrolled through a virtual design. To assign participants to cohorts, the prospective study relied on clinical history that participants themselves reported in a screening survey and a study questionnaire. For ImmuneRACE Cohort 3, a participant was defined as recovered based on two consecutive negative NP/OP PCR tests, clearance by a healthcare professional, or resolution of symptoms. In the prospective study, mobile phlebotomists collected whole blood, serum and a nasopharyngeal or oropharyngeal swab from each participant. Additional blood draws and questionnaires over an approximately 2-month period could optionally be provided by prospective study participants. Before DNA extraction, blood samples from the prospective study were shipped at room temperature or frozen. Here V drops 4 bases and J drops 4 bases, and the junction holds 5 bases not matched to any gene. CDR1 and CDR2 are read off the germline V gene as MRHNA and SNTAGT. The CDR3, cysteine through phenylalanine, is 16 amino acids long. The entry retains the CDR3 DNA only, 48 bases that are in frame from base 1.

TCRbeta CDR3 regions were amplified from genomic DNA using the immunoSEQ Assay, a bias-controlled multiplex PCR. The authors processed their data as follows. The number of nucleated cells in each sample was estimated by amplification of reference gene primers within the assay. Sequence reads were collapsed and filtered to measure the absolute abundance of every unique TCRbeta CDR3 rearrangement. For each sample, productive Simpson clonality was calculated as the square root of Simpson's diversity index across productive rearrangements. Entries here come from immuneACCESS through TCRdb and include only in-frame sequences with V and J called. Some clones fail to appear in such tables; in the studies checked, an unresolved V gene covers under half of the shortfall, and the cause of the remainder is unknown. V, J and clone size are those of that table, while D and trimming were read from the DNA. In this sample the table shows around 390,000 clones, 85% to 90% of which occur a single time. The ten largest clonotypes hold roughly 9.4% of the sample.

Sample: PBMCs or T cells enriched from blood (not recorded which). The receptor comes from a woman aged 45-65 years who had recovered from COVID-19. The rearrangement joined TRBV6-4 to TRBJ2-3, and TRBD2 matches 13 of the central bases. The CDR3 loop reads CASSVSGLAGSDTQYF. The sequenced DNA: TGTGCCAGCAGTGTTTCGGGACTAGCGGGGTCAGATACGCAGTATTTT.